The 25 T cell receptor beta chains below all came from one sample that was sequenced in a study of Ad26.COV2.S vaccination and SARS-CoV-2 variants. Here immunoSEQ multiplex PCR was the method, and the copy in TCRdb shows in-frame clones only, minus some. The repertoire holds about 350,000 clones, with over 75% as singletons. Treatment noted: 15 to 20 received Ad26.COV2.S at low or high dose, single or two shots; five or six received placebo; per-sample allocation not given. Sampling was performed 63 days after the first vaccine or placebo injection. The sequenced sample was peripheral blood, obtained in a trial of Ad26.COV2.S vaccine versus placebo. The receptors stem from a person between 18 and 60 years old who received the Ad26.COV2.S COVID-19 vaccine or a placebo.

The chain couples TRBV5-1 to TRBJ2-7, with D tentatively TRBD1 (5 bases). The ends were cut back, 0 bases at V and 0 bases at J, with 10 bases in the middle. The CDR3 length is 15 residues. The V gene's germline CDR1 is SGHRS and CDR2 YFSETQ. Written as DNA, the CDR3 is TGCGCCAGCAGCTTGGGGCAGGGTTCCTCCTACGAGCAGTACTTC. This encodes CASSLGQGSSYEQYF.

The chain combines TRBV2 with TRBJ1-3; 8 bases map to TRBD1. The CDR3 is 15 residues long. CDR1 SNHLY and CDR2 FYNNEI come from the germline V gene. V trimming: 6 bases; J trimming: 0 bases; junction bases outside the gene matches: 4. Here the CDR3 reads CASRVDRASGNTIYF. Here the CDR3 DNA reads TGTGCCAGCAGGGTGGACAGGGCCTCTGGAAACACCATATATTTT.

The chain employs TRBV5-6 and TRBJ1-4; D unclear. Germline CDR1 SGHDT, CDR2 YYEEEE. The CDR3 covers 13 residues. V shed 3 bases and J shed 7 bases, with 10 bases lying between them. CDR3 amino acids: CASSSTMSEKLFF. The DNA for the CDR3 is TGTGCCAGCAGCTCCACTATGAGTGAAAAACTGTTTTTT.

This chain uses TRBV5-5 with TRBJ1-2, with D unclear. V shed 0 bases and J shed 4 bases, with 13 bases lying between them. Germline V gives CDR1 SGHKS, CDR2 YYEKEE (reference sequence). CDR3 size: 15 residues. DNA of the CDR3: TGTGCCAGCAGCTTGGCCGTGGGTGTTTCCTATGGCTACACCTTC. Translated: CASSLAVGVSYGYTF.

This clone was recorded a few times. The chain links TRBV18 to TRBJ2-7; D gene unclear. Trimming removed 0 bases at V and 4 bases at J, with 16 bases between. The CDR3 length is 16 residues. The germline gives CDR1 KGHSH, CDR2 LQKENI. The CDR3 reads CASSPPRVTGTYEQYF. The CDR3, as DNA: TGTGCCAGCTCACCACCAAGAGTTACGGGTACTTACGAGCAGTACTTC.

This chain joins TRBV6-5 and TRBJ2-7; D is possibly TRBD1 (8 bases). Trimming took 6 bases from V and 6 from J, leaving 15 bases between them. In germline, CDR1 is MNHEY, CDR2 SVGAGI. The CDR3 covers 13 residues. CDR3 sequence (DNA): TGTGCCAGCAGGGATTACAGGGGGGGCGAGCAGTACTTC. This gives the protein CASRDYRGGEQYF.

The J gene is TRBJ2-5, the V gene TRBV5-8; the match to TRBD2 covers 7 bases. The CDR3 consists of 15 residues. Germline V gene data show CDR1 as SGHTS and CDR2 as YDEGEE. The V and J ends lost 4 bases and 5 bases, in that order; junction bases with no gene match: 11. CDR3 nucleotides: TGTGCCAGCAGCCCCGTGGGGGGGGGATCCGAGACCCAGTACTTC. It encodes CASSPVGGGSETQYF.

The V call is TRBV7-8, the J call TRBJ1-3, with a weak D call TRBD1 (6 bases). The CDR3 is 15 amino acids. Trimming pared 3 bases from V and 1 base from J, leaving 10 bases between. The germline gives CDR1 SGHVS, CDR2 FQNEAQ. Here the CDR3 DNA reads TGTGCCAGCAGCTTGGACAGAATGTCTGGAAACACCATATATTTT. Its translation is CASSLDRMSGNTIYF.

The V call is TRBV5-4, the J call TRBJ1-4; no clear D. V gave up 0 bases and J gave up 7 bases, with 7 bases separating them. This CDR3 is 13 amino acids long. Germline lookup yields CDR1 SGHNT and CDR2 YYREEE (reference sequence). The CDR3 nucleotides read TGTGCCAGCAGCTTGGAAGGTATTGAAAAACTGTTTTTT. Protein: CASSLEGIEKLFF.

The chain couples TRBV30 to TRBJ2-7; D perhaps matches TRBD2 (5 bases). V was trimmed by 0 bases and J by 6 bases, leaving 9 bases between them. The length of the CDR3 is 12 residues. From germline, CDR1 is GTSNPN and CDR2 SVGIG (reference sequence). CDR3 loop: CAWSVLGLEQYF. In DNA, the CDR3 is TGTGCCTGGAGTGTACTAGGCCTCGAGCAGTACTTC.

This clone was counted only a few times. This chain joins TRBV4-1 and TRBJ1-1, with D unclear. Deletions cut 3 bases from V and 4 bases from J, with 18 bases between. The V gene's germline CDR1 is MGHRA and CDR2 YSYEKL. The length of the CDR3 is 16 residues. This CDR3 is CASSHLTGSPGTEAFF. The CDR3 DNA reads TGCGCCAGCAGCCACCTGACCGGATCCCCTGGCACTGAAGCTTTCTTT.

This clone was seen once. This chain links TRBV14 with TRBJ2-2; the D gene is possibly TRBD2 (6 bases). V gave up 4 bases and J gave up 13 bases, with 19 bases separating them. CDR1 and CDR2 from the germline V gene are SGHDN and FVKESK. The CDR3 loop spans 14 amino acids. CDR3 in DNA: TGTGCCAGCAGCCGAGTCGACCGGGAGCCCAGGCTGTTTTTT. Residues: CASSRVDREPRLFF.

This chain connects TRBV14 to TRBJ2-5, with D tentatively TRBD1 (6 bases). V lost 4 bases and J 1 base, leaving 10 bases between the germline ends. From germline, CDR1 is SGHDN and CDR2 FVKESK. The CDR3 contains 14 residues. In DNA, the CDR3 is TGTGCCAGCAGCCCTTTGGACAGCCAAGAGACCCAGTACTTC. Residues: CASSPLDSQETQYF.

This chain connects TRBV4-3 to TRBJ1-3; D not resolved. Germline assignment: CDR1 LGHNA and CDR2 YSLEER. This CDR3 is built from 16 residues. Trimming pared 1 base from V and 0 bases from J, leaving 10 bases between. CDR3 in amino acids: CASSQVGPNSGNTIYF. As DNA, the CDR3 is TGCGCCAGCAGCCAAGTGGGTCCCAACTCTGGAAACACCATATATTTT.

The J gene is TRBJ2-7, the V gene TRBV7-2, with 14 bases fitting TRBD2. V lost 5 bases, J lost 6 bases, and 6 bases stayed unmatched. Germline-derived CDR1 and CDR2 are SGHTA and FQGNSA. The CDR3 sequence is 15 residues long. CDR3 coding DNA: TGTGCCAGCAGCCCTCGGACTAGCGGGGGGTCCGAGCAGTACTTC. As protein: CASSPRTSGGSEQYF.

J is TRBJ1-2 and V is TRBV7-6; possible D gene TRBD1, 5 bases. Between the trimmed V and J ends, which lost 4 bases and 1 base, there was a span of 13 bases. CDR3 length equals 15 residues. Germline V gives CDR1 SGHVS, CDR2 FNYEAQ. This CDR3 reads CASSWEPQGNYGYTF. DNA for the CDR3: TGTGCCAGCAGCTGGGAACCCCAGGGTAACTATGGCTACACCTTC.

The J gene is TRBJ2-7, the V gene TRBV5-1, with TRBD1 matching 10 bases. With 7 bases clipped from V and 6 bases from J, the junction kept 10 bases outside the gene matches. CDR3 length: 14 residues. Germline V gene data show CDR1 as SGHRS and CDR2 as YFSETQ. The CDR3 nucleotides are TGCGCCAGCGAGATTGGGACAGGGGTAGGCGAGCAGTACTTC. This translates into CASEIGTGVGEQYF.

V gene TRBV5-6 combines with J gene TRBJ2-1; a weak D match, TRBD2 (5 bases). CDR3 length: 13 residues. Germline V gene sequence: CDR1 SGHDT, CDR2 YYEEEE. The V end lost 5 bases, the J end lost 5 bases, and 11 bases lay between the germline ends. The CDR3 is CASRPGLNNEQFF. The CDR3 region has the DNA TGTGCCAGCAGACCCGGACTTAACAATGAGCAGTTCTTC.

This chain joins TRBV10-3 and TRBJ1-1; possibly TRBD1 for D (5 bases). V was shortened by 2 bases and J by 4 bases, with 8 bases between the two germline ends. CDR1 and CDR2 (germline): ENHRY, SYGVKD. CDR3 length: 13 residues. The CDR3 region is CAISEGQGTEAFF. CDR3 DNA sequence: TGTGCCATCAGTGAGGGCCAGGGCACTGAAGCTTTCTTT.

The genes are TRBV30 and TRBJ1-2, with D maybe TRBD1 (5 bases). Germline V lookup: CDR1 GTSNPN, CDR2 SVGIG (reference sequence). CDR3 length: 16 amino acids. V lost 2 bases, J lost 7 bases, and 23 bases lay in between. As DNA, the CDR3 is TGTGCCTGGAGTTACCCTCTGAGGGGAATGGGTAGTGGCTACACCTTC. Amino acid sequence: CAWSYPLRGMGSGYTF.

The chain carries TRBV30 and TRBJ2-2; D is possibly TRBD1 or TRBD2 (5 bases each). The germline V gene has CDR1 GTSNPN and CDR2 SVGIG (reference sequence). The ends were cut back, 0 bases at V and 5 bases at J, with 19 bases in the middle. The CDR3 runs 17 residues. The CDR3 bases are TGTGCCTGGAGTGTAAAACCGTCTGGGGGTGGAACCGGGGAGCTGTTTTTT. Protein sequence: CAWSVKPSGGGTGELFF.

The chain recombines TRBV10-3 with TRBJ1-2; the match to TRBD1 covers 8 bases. The CDR3 is made up of 13 amino acids. Germline values: CDR1 ENHRY, CDR2 SYGVKD. J gave up 1 base and V 6 bases, and 1 base lay outside the gene matches. The CDR3 DNA sequence: TGTGCCATCAGCGACAGGGGTAACTATGGCTACACCTTC. Amino acid sequence: CAISDRGNYGYTF.

The chain is built from TRBV27 and TRBJ1-1; D not certain. The germline V gene has CDR1 MNHEY and CDR2 SMNVEV (reference sequence). The CDR3 loop spans 14 amino acids. The V end lost 7 bases, the J end lost 3 bases, and 15 bases lay between the germline ends. The DNA of the CDR3 is TGTGCCAGCATGTTTATGAGGACCGACACTGAAGCTTTCTTT. Its translation: CASMFMRTDTEAFF.

The rearrangement links TRBV5-1 to TRBJ1-6; D is uncertain. Germline CDR1 is SGHRS and CDR2 is YFSETQ. The length of the CDR3 is 14 residues. V lost 1 base and J lost 8, with 10 bases in between. The CDR3 region is CASSLKPGDSPLHF. In DNA, the CDR3 is TGCGCCAGCAGCTTGAAGCCTGGTGATTCACCCCTCCACTTT.

This clone was observed a handful of times. The rearrangement uses TRBV4-1 and TRBJ2-2; D gene unclear. Germline V gene sequence: CDR1 MGHRA, CDR2 YSYEKL. The length of the CDR3 is 14 residues. Trimming stripped 0 bases from V and 5 bases from J, with 7 bases between. CDR3 sequence: CASSQEGRTGELFF. CDR3 DNA: TGCGCCAGCAGCCAAGAGGGCAGGACCGGGGAGCTGTTTTTT.